A selection of T cell receptor beta chains follows, all from one sample in a study of CD8+ T cells in alopecia areata. Method: immunoSEQ multiplex PCR; TCRdb's copy keeps in-frame clones and lacks some. The sample yields 120,000 to 150,000 clones, roughly four fifths seen once. The material was CD8+ T cells sorted from blood, obtained at week 4, from a patient treated with tofacitinib. The receptors stem from a human donor with alopecia areata. Both conserved end residues are part of each CDR3. Fields, in order: V gene, clone size, D gene, J gene, CDR3 protein, CDR3 DNA. D genes are given only for firm matches. Some rows mark clone size as missing; the rest say once, few, many or name a class of expanded clone.

TRBV6-5	.	TRBD1	TRBJ1-6	CASSLDRGYNSPLHF	TGTGCCAGCAGTTTGGACAGGGGGTATAATTCACCCCTCCACTTT
TRBV5-4	.	TRBD1	TRBJ2-7	CASSWGQTTTYEQYF	TGTGCCAGCAGCTGGGGACAGACGACGACCTACGAGCAGTACTTC
TRBV29-1	.	.	TRBJ2-5	CSLRGVEQTQYF	TGCAGCTTGAGGGGTGTTGAGCAGACCCAGTACTTC
TRBV19	.	.	TRBJ2-7	CASSIGRTEQYF	TGTGCCAGTAGTATCGGCAGAACCGAGCAGTACTTC
TRBV29-1	.	.	TRBJ1-1	CSVDRAIMNTEAFF	TGCAGCGTTGACAGGGCTATCATGAACACTGAAGCTTTCTTT
TRBV4-2	.	.	TRBJ2-7	CASSQEGGQGLYEQYF	TGTGCCAGCAGCCAAGAGGGGGGGCAGGGGCTCTACGAGCAGTACTTC
TRBV9	.	.	TRBJ2-7	CASSVVDGAYEQYF	TGTGCCAGCAGCGTAGTGGATGGGGCCTACGAGCAGTACTTC
TRBV5-1	.	.	TRBJ2-7	CASSLENYEQYF	TGCGCCAGCAGCTTGGAAAACTACGAGCAGTACTTC
TRBV4-3	.	TRBD1	TRBJ2-7	CASSQDFGDSYEQYF	TGCGCCAGCAGCCAAGATTTTGGGGACAGCTACGAGCAGTACTTC
TRBV7-8	.	TRBD1	TRBJ2-1	CASSSRTGSYEQFF	TGTGCCAGCAGCTCCCGGACAGGGAGCTATGAGCAGTTCTTC
TRBV27	.	.	TRBJ2-6	CASSTLATSGANVLTF	TGTGCCAGCAGTACCCTAGCCACCTCTGGGGCCAACGTCCTGACTTTC
TRBV2	.	.	TRBJ1-4	CASSPTATNEKLFF	TGTGCCAGCAGCCCGACAGCAACTAATGAAAAACTGTTTTTT
TRBV27	.	.	TRBJ1-5	CASSPYLTGGSRVQHF	TGTGCCAGCAGTCCCTATTTGACAGGAGGTTCAAGGGTCCAGCATTTT
TRBV5-1	.	.	TRBJ2-2	CASSQQVRNTGELFF	TGCGCCAGCAGCCAACAGGTCAGAAACACCGGGGAGCTGTTTTTT
TRBV2	.	.	TRBJ1-6	CASSDGTGNSSLHF	TGTGCCAGCAGTGACGGGACGGGTAATTCATCCCTCCACTTT
TRBV4-1	.	.	TRBJ1-6	CASSQEPGQGSGNSPLHF	TGCGCCAGCAGCCAAGAACCGGGACAAGGGTCGGGGAATTCACCCCTCCACTTT
TRBV14	.	.	TRBJ1-3	CASSPMGAGNTIYF	TGTGCCAGCAGCCCCATGGGAGCTGGAAACACCATATATTTT
TRBV27	.	.	TRBJ2-3	CASSYSGEDTQYF	TGTGCCAGCAGTTACTCCGGGGAAGATACGCAGTATTTT
TRBV7-9	.	.	TRBJ1-1	CASSSGLGSGAFF	TGTGCCAGCAGCTCCGGGTTGGGATCGGGAGCTTTCTTT
TRBV5-6	once	TRBD1	TRBJ2-3	CASQQGAGSTDTQYF	TGTGCCAGCCAGCAGGGGGCTGGGAGCACAGATACGCAGTATTTT
TRBV11-2	once	.	TRBJ2-7	CASSLEGYEQYF	TGTGCCAGCAGCTTAGAAGGCTACGAGCAGTACTTC
TRBV4-3	.	.	TRBJ2-7	CASSQEAVSTYEQYF	TGCGCCAGCAGCCAAGAGGCCGTTAGCACCTACGAGCAGTACTTC
TRBV6-5	.	.	TRBJ2-7	CASSYGSGSEQYF	TGTGCCAGCAGTTACGGATCAGGGTCCGAGCAGTACTTC
TRBV2	few	.	TRBJ2-1	CATSQGRSSYNEQFF	TGTGCCACCTCTCAGGGGAGAAGCTCCTACAATGAGCAGTTCTTC
TRBV5-1	once	TRBD2	TRBJ2-3	CASSPSGGATDTQYF	TGCGCCAGCAGCCCTAGCGGGGGGGCCACAGATACGCAGTATTTT
TRBV2	.	TRBD1	TRBJ2-7	CASRSGQGGYEQYF	TGTGCCAGCAGATCGGGACAGGGTGGGTACGAGCAGTACTTC
TRBV15	.	.	TRBJ2-1	CATSRERQSYNEQFF	TGTGCCACCAGCAGAGAAAGACAGTCCTACAATGAGCAGTTCTTC
TRBV29-1	few	TRBD2	TRBJ2-3	CSVAGPTSGVTDTQYF	TGCAGCGTTGCTGGCCCGACTAGCGGGGTGACAGATACGCAGTATTTT
TRBV7-2	.	TRBD2	TRBJ2-7	CASSSSSGGAFLGREQYF	TGTGCCAGCAGCTCCTCTAGCGGGGGGGCCTTTCTGGGACGCGAGCAGTACTTC
TRBV4-1	.	.	TRBJ1-2	CASSQAIPYGYTF	TGCGCCAGCAGCCAAGCTATACCTTATGGCTACACCTTC
TRBV9	.	TRBD1	TRBJ2-7	CASSVAGTVLTYEQYF	TGTGCCAGCAGCGTAGCGGGGACAGTCCTGACCTACGAGCAGTACTTC